This passage covers 14 T cell receptor beta chains from one sample sequenced in a study of shared clonotypes between healthy human individuals. Clones were sequenced by immunoSEQ multiplex PCR, and TCRdb holds only the in-frame ones, with some missing. Found here are more than 1,200,000 clones, 98% of them singletons; the top ten hold 0.36%. Sequenced input: naive CD4+ T cells sorted from blood. This sample's subset: CD45RA+ positively selected. Receptors originate from a man in his thirties or forties in good health.

The J gene is TRBJ2-7, the V gene TRBV15; D possibly corresponds to TRBD1 (5 bases). Trimming cost V 7 bases and J 2 bases, with 15 bases left between them. This CDR3 comprises 14 residues. Germline assignment: CDR1 LNHNV and CDR2 YYDKDF (reference sequence). CDR3: CATNNGQGPYEQYF. As DNA, the CDR3 is TGTGCCACCAATAACGGGCAGGGCCCCTACGAGCAGTACTTC. Drawing the rest from reference TRBV15 and TRBJ2-7, the complete variable domain is DAMVIQNPRYQVTQFGKPVTLSCSQTLNHNVMYWYQQKSSQAPKLLFHYYDKDFNNEADTPDNFQSRRPNTSFCFLDIRSPGLGDTAMYLCATNNGQGPYEQYFGPGTRLTVT.

V and J are TRBV9 and TRBJ2-5, with a possible D match to TRBD1 (6 bases). Trimming removed 7 bases from V and 0 bases from J, with 10 bases in between. The germline V gene has CDR1 SGDLS and CDR2 YYNGEE. The CDR3 is 13 residues long. The CDR3 bases are TGTGCCAGCGCTAGACAGGACCAAGAGACCCAGTACTTC. This encodes CASARQDQETQYF. The variable domain in full, with the rest retrieved from reference TRBV9 and TRBJ2-5, is DSGVTQTPKHLITATGQRVTLRCSPRSGDLSVYWYQQSLDQGLQFLIQYYNGEERAKGNILERFSAQQFPDLHSELNLSSLELGDSALYFCASARQDQETQYFGPGTRLLVL.

A remark on this clone: The identical CDR3 is also encoded by other nucleotide sequences in the sample. The gene calls are TRBV10-3 and TRBJ2-7; TRBD1 or TRBD2 may be the D gene (5 bases each). The ends were cut back, 4 bases at V and 0 bases at J, with 10 bases in the middle. Germline CDR1 ENHRY, CDR2 SYGVKD. CDR3 length equals 14 residues. CDR3 sequence reads: CAISGGTSSYEQYF. Written as DNA, the CDR3 is TGTGCCATCAGTGGTGGGACGAGCTCCTACGAGCAGTACTTC.

This clone has only one observation. The chain combines TRBV5-1 with TRBJ2-5; 10 bases map to TRBD1. Unmatched junction bases numbered 4, after V lost 1 base and J lost 4 bases. The V gene's germline CDR1 is SGHRS and CDR2 YFSETQ. The CDR3 length is 15 residues. CDR3 residues: CASSLRDRGRETQYF. The CDR3 nucleotides read TGCGCCAGCAGCTTGCGGGACAGGGGTCGAGAGACCCAGTACTTC.

The chain has TRBV5-1 and TRBJ2-1, with TRBD2 as a possible D gene (6 bases). The germline V and J ends were trimmed by 0 bases and 0 bases, with 10 bases remaining between them. This CDR3 contains 16 residues. Looked up from germline, CDR1 is SGHRS and CDR2 is YFSETQ. Written as DNA, the CDR3 is TGCGCCAGCAGCTTGGCCGGGACTCCCTCCTACAATGAGCAGTTCTTC. Translated: CASSLAGTPSYNEQFF.

This chain connects TRBV11-2 to TRBJ2-3; no clear D. There are 13 residues in the CDR3. Germline CDR1 SGHAT, CDR2 FQNNGV. V shed 4 bases and J shed 5 bases, with 10 bases lying between them. CDR3 sequence reads: CASSSDMGDTQYF. As DNA, the CDR3 is TGTGCCAGCAGCTCCGACATGGGAGATACGCAGTATTTT. Using reference TRBV11-2 and TRBJ2-3 for the parts outside the CDR3, the full variable domain is EAGVAQSPRYKIIEKRQSVAFWCNPISGHATLYWYQQILGQGPKLLIQFQNNGVVDDSQLPKDRFSAERLKGVDSTLKIQPAKLEDSAVYLCASSSDMGDTQYFGPGTRLTVL.

The rearrangement links TRBV5-1 to TRBJ1-2; possible D gene TRBD1, 5 bases. V shed 2 bases and J shed 6 bases, with 14 bases lying between them. Germline values: CDR1 SGHRS, CDR2 YFSETQ. The CDR3 is 14 residues long. CDR3 sequence reads: CASSFQAVGDGYTF. Here the CDR3 DNA reads TGCGCCAGCAGCTTCCAGGCCGTGGGGGATGGCTACACCTTC.

The chain recombines TRBV7-2 with TRBJ1-2, with 9 bases lining up with TRBD1. Germline V lookup: CDR1 SGHTA, CDR2 FQGNSA. The CDR3 length is 13 residues. J lost 6 bases, V lost 4 bases, and 3 bases had no gene match. The CDR3 spells CASSSDRGDGYTF. For the CDR3, the DNA is TGTGCCAGCAGCTCGGACAGGGGTGATGGCTACACCTTC.

The V call is TRBV28, the J call TRBJ2-7, with D uncertain. V was clipped by 4 bases and J by 4 bases, with 14 bases between them. CDR1 is MDHEN and CDR2 is SYDVKM in the germline V gene. This CDR3 contains 14 residues. CDR3 in DNA: TGTGCCAGCAGTTCGTTGGACGGAAAATACGAGCAGTACTTC. This codes for CASSSLDGKYEQYF.

The rearrangement uses TRBV14 and TRBJ2-7; 10 bases match TRBD2. This CDR3 spans 15 amino acids. After removal of 1 base from V and 2 bases from J, the junction contained 2 bases not matched to a gene. Germline V CDR1 and CDR2: SGHDN, FVKESK. The CDR3 region has the DNA TGTGCCAGCAGCCAAGCTAGCGGGGGAACCTACGAGCAGTACTTC. Protein sequence: CASSQASGGTYEQYF. Variable domain in full (rest from reference TRBV14 and TRBJ2-7): EAGVTQFPSHSVIEKGQTVTLRCDPISGHDNLYWYRRVMGKEIKFLLHFVKESKQDESGMPNNRFLAERTGGTYSTLKVQPAELEDSGVYFCASSQASGGTYEQYFGPGTRLTVT.

This chain uses TRBV18 with TRBJ1-4; no reliable D call. V was pared by 1 base and J by 0 bases, with 9 bases between. This CDR3 has 16 residues. Germline CDR1 and CDR2: KGHSH and LQKENI. CDR3 nucleotides: TGTGCCAGCTCACCACGCCTTTTTGCAACTAATGAAAAACTGTTTTTT. Its translation: CASSPRLFATNEKLFF.

This clone has a single count. The chain employs TRBV15 and TRBJ2-7; 9 positions match TRBD2. CDR3 length: 14 amino acids. The germline CDR1 and CDR2 sequences are LNHNV and YYDKDF (reference sequence). J gave up 6 bases and V 1 base, and 4 bases lay outside the gene matches. Here the CDR3 DNA reads TGTGCCACCAGCAGAGTGGGACTAGCCGGCGAGCAGTACTTC. Amino acid sequence: CATSRVGLAGEQYF.

V and J are TRBV4-1 and TRBJ2-5; 7 bases agree with TRBD2. CDR3 length equals 13 residues. Germline V gene sequence: CDR1 MGHRA, CDR2 YSYEKL. V lost 4 bases and J lost 4; bases outside the gene matches: 3. CDR3 in DNA: TGCGCCAGCAGCCGACTAGCTAGAGAGACCCAGTACTTC. The encoded protein is CASSRLARETQYF.

The rearrangement joins TRBV11-2 to TRBJ2-3; perhaps D is TRBD1 or TRBD2 (5 bases each). Trimming took off 5 bases at V and 0 bases at J, with 12 bases between the two ends. The CDR3 is 15 residues long. The V gene's germline CDR1 is SGHAT and CDR2 FQNNGV. The CDR3 DNA is TGTGCCAGCAGCCGAACAGGACTGAGCACAGATACGCAGTATTTT. This gives the protein CASSRTGLSTDTQYF.